Presented here are 6 T cell receptor beta chains from one specimen sequenced in a study of blood T cell repertoires in COVID-19. Only in-frame clones appear in the TCRdb table, and some are missing; sequencing was by immunoSEQ multiplex PCR. This sample has about 59,000 clones, with roughly 78% found just once. Source material: peripheral blood. The receptors come from a man in his fifties or sixties with acute or convalescent COVID-19.

The V gene is TRBV28, the J gene TRBJ1-1; 8 bases align to TRBD1. Germline assignment: CDR1 MDHEN and CDR2 SYDVKM. The CDR3 sequence is 12 residues long. After removal of 5 bases from V and 10 bases from J, the junction contained 6 bases not matched to a gene. The DNA for the CDR3 is TGTGCCAGCAGTATACAGGGGGAGGTAGCTTTCTTT. It codes for CASSIQGEVAFF. The complete variable domain, with remaining parts taken from reference TRBV28 and TRBJ1-1, reads DVKVTQSSRYLVKRTGEKVFLECVQDMDHENMFWYRQDPGLGLRLIYFSYDVKMKEKGDIPEGYSVSREKKERFSLILESASTNQTSMYLCASSIQGEVAFFGQGTRLTVV.

The chain is built from TRBV28 and TRBJ1-4, with 8 bases that match TRBD1. Germline-derived CDR1 and CDR2 are MDHEN and SYDVKM. The CDR3 consists of 17 residues. V lost 4 bases, J lost 8 bases, and 15 bases stayed unmatched. The CDR3 DNA reads as TGTGCCAGCAGTTGGAGAACTTCCAGGGGGCTGGAAGAAAAACTGTTTTTT. The encoded protein is CASSWRTSRGLEEKLFF.

This chain links TRBV12-3 or TRBV12-4 with TRBJ2-7; a possible D gene is TRBD1 (6 bases). This CDR3 spans 12 amino acids. The ends were cut back, 5 bases at V and 3 bases at J, with 8 bases in the middle. CDR3 loop: CASSAQGYEQYF. The CDR3 nucleotides are TGTGCCAGCAGTGCACAGGGCTACGAGCAGTACTTC.

This clone was recorded a few times. The V gene is TRBV4-2, the J gene TRBJ2-3; possibly TRBD1 for D (5 bases). The CDR3 extends over 17 amino acids. In germline, CDR1 is LGHNA, CDR2 YNFKEQ. Trimming stripped 0 bases from V and 4 bases from J, with 17 bases between. The CDR3 reads CASSQEGQGYSADTQYF. The CDR3 nucleotides read TGTGCCAGCAGCCAAGAAGGCCAGGGATATTCCGCAGATACGCAGTATTTT.

J is TRBJ2-7 and V is TRBV29-1; the match to TRBD2 covers 13 bases. Per the germline V gene, CDR1 is SQVTM and CDR2 is ANQGSEA. The CDR3 spans 15 residues. V shed 2 bases, J shed 6 bases, and the junction held 7 bases outside the gene matches. This chain's CDR3 is CSVETTSGRGGEQYF. As DNA, the CDR3 is TGCAGCGTTGAAACAACTAGCGGGAGGGGAGGCGAGCAGTACTTC.

For this clone: The sample contains more than one DNA sequence encoding this CDR3. The CDR3 DNA reads TGTGCCAGCAGCTTGGGGGGAGATCAGCCCCAGCATTTT. Translated, it gives CASSLGGDQPQHF. This chain joins TRBV5-4 and TRBJ1-5; D is ambiguous. V lost 0 bases and J lost 5, with 6 bases in between. The CDR3 has 13 residues. Germline V gene sequence: CDR1 SGHNT, CDR2 YYREEE (reference sequence).